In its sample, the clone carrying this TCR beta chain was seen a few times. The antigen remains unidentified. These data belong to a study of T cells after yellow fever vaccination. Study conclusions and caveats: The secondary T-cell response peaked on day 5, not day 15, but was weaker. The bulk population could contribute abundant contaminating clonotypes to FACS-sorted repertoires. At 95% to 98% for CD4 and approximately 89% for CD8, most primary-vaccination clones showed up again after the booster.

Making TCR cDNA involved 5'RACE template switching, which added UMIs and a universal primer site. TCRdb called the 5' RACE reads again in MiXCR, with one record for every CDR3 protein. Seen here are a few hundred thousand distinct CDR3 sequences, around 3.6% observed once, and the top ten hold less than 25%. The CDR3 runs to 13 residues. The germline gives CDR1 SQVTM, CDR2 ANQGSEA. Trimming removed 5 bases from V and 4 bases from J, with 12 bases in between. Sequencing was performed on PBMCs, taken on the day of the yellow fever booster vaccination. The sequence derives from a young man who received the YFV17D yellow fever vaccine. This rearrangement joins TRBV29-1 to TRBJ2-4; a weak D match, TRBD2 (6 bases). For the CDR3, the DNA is TGCAGCGTTTGGTCGGGGACTAAAAACATTCAGTACTTC. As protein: CSVWSGTKNIQYF.